This TCR beta chain was sequenced in a study of shared clonotypes between healthy human individuals (dated by TCRdb to the early 2020s). Regarding the study in general: A couple of women and a few men aged 18 to 49 years were included in the cohort. Per donor, leukapheresis produced somewhere between about 0.94 and 8.9 billion PBMCs. To increase sequencing depth and limit assay-specific biases, different laboratories used diverse techniques to prepare libraries and sequence TCR repertoires. To estimate repertoire size and how much clonotypes are shared between individuals, the study performed deep sequencing of blood TCR repertoires from 4 to 6 healthy adults. For each donor, CD4 naive and CD4 memory were each run on three plates, CD8 naive on two plates, and CD8 memory on one plate. On the study overall, not on this receptor specifically: Because the study included only a small number of donors, the genetic and exposure-history diversity represented was limited. Sampling was restricted to blood, and TCR repertoires in tissues likely differ from the TCR repertoires found in blood. Naive subsets generally had larger estimated clonotype richness than memory subsets. Approximately 5% of naive CD4, 3.5% of naive CD8, 2% to 2.5% of memory CD4, and 0.4% of memory CD8 clonotypes were shared across a handful of donors. Higher generation probabilities were observed for clonotypes shared by all four sorted-subset donors than for non-shared clonotypes. Based on pairwise subsampling, the degree of clonotype sharing among donors was expected to be affected by sequencing depth. Even with the large sequencing depth, rarefaction of the sorted-subset datasets indicated that sequencing was incomplete.

Donors were healthy HIV-negative adults with no recently reported acute infections or vaccinations. Every donor was a Caucasian adult living in Nashville, Tennessee, USA. Magnetic negative selection was used to enrich CD4+ T cells, after which naive cells were positively selected on CD45RA and the negative fraction became the memory subset. Blood was obtained by leukapheresis, after which PBMCs were separated by Ficoll-Histopaque density gradient centrifugation and cryopreserved in liquid nitrogen vapor phase. Analytical flow cytometry was used to check the purity and quantity of every magnetically sorted T cell population. From each sorted fraction, genomic DNA was isolated and quantified by UV absorbance on a Nanodrop 2000c. With respect to this clone: Its antigen specificity is not known. Per-nucleotide qualities are absent, and no much larger clonotype sits a single base away.

TCR CDR3 regions were amplified from genomic DNA by multiplex PCR using the deep immunoSEQ assay. Extracted genomic DNA from each cell subset was distributed evenly across all wells of several immunoSEQ 96-well plates, and each plate was treated as a replicate. Each replicate PCR for sorted subsets received about 0.2 ug genomic DNA, equal to about 30,000 T cell genomes. Purified libraries were quantified with a Qubit 3.0 fluorometer, sized on a Bioanalyzer 2100, and re-quantified with the KAPA Library Quantification kit. Each immunoSEQ 96-well plate was sequenced on its own single-read 150-cycle Illumina NextSeq 550 flow cell. Per the original workflow: Because the immunoSEQ output included only junctional sequences and no quality scores, the filtering could not be the same as the filtering used for full-length reads. Sequences were annotated with PyIR, a Python wrapper for IgBLAST v1.9, and V/J genes and CDR3 were assigned using IMGT germline references. Reads were removed for weak V/J assignments (E-value above 1e-6), missing CDR3, stop codons, out-of-frame junctions, or ambiguous translated residues. V3J clonotypes were defined by identical inferred V gene, J gene, and CDR3 amino acid sequence. To compute the percentage overlap between repertoires, the number of shared unique clonotypes was divided by the size of the smaller repertoire. Richness of each repertoire was evaluated using RTK rarefaction, the Chao1 estimator, and Recon v2.1 estimates of unobserved clonotypes. OLGA was used to compute generation probabilities for all TCRbeta clonotypes that the gDNA method yielded from a few donors. TCRdb holds this immuneACCESS table with in-frame rearrangements only. Some clones are missing; in checked studies, unresolved V genes explain under half, and the rest has no known cause. That table is the source of V, J and clone size, and D and trimming were worked out from the DNA. The sample contains 2.3 million or so clones, approximately 95% of them found a single time. Approximately 0.4% of the sample rests with the top ten.

V lost 5 bases and J lost 0 bases; the stretch between them is 17 bases long. CDR1 SGHTA and CDR2 FQGTGA were looked up in the germline V gene. From the cysteine through the phenylalanine, the CDR3 covers 17 amino acids. The entry retains the CDR3 DNA only, 51 bases that are in frame from base 1. This clonotype was sampled from a young man in good health. Some clones in this sample may be carry-over from other donors' samples. Specimen: naive CD4+ T cells from PBMCs. Read against the paper, the sample's cell subset or site label means: CD45RA+ positively selected. This receptor chain uses TRBV7-3 and TRBJ2-1, with the identity of the D gene unclear. The DNA is TGTGCCAGCAGCCCTTTTGTGAGGTTAAGCTCCTACAATGAGCAGTTCTTC. Translated, this gives CASSPFVRLSSYNEQFF.